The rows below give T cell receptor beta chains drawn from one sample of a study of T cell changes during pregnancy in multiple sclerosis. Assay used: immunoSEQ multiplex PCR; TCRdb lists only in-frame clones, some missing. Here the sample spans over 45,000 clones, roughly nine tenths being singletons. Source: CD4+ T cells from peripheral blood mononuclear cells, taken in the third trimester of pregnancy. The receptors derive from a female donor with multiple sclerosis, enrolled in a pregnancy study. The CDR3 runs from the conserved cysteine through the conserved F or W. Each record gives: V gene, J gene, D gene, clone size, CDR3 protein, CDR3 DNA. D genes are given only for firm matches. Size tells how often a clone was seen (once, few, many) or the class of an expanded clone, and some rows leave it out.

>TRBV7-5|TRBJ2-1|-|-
CVRSLADLAGACYNEQFF
TGTGTCAGAAGCTTAGCCGATCTAGCGGGAGCCTGCTACAATGAGCAGTTCTTC
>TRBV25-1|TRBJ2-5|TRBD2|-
CASHGTTQETQYF
TGTGCCAGCCATGGGACTACACAAGAGACCCAGTACTTC
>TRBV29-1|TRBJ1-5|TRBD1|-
CSVNTGVDQPQHF
TGCAGCGTCAATACAGGGGTGGATCAGCCCCAGCATTTT
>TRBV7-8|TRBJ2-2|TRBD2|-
CASRGSGRVTGELFF
TGTGCCAGCAGGGGCAGCGGGAGGGTCACCGGGGAGCTGTTTTTT
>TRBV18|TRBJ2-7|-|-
CASSPPSSYEQYF
TGTGCCAGCTCACCTCCTAGCTCCTACGAGCAGTACTTC
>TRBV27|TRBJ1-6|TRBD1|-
CASSSPTGGGNSPLHF
TGTGCCAGCAGTTCGCCGACAGGGGGTGGGAATTCACCCCTCCACTTT
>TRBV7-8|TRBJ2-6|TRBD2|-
CASSLLGTSGAGANVLTF
TGTGCCAGCAGCTTATTGGGGACTAGCGGGGCTGGGGCCAACGTCCTGACTTTC
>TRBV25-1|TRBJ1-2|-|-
CASSEQGSNYGYTF
TGTGCCAGCAGTGAACAGGGATCTAACTATGGCTACACCTTC
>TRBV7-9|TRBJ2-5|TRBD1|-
CASSLTVRGPETQYF
TGTGCCAGCAGCTTAACCGTCAGGGGGCCGGAGACCCAGTACTTC
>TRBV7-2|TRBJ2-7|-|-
CASSSQGSSYEQYF
TGTGCCAGCAGCTCACAGGGTTCGTCCTACGAGCAGTACTTC
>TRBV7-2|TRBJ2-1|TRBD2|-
CASSRPGTSYNEQFF
TGTGCCAGCAGCCGTCCCGGGACTAGCTACAATGAGCAGTTCTTC
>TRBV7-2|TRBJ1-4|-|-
CASSTQGSHNEKLFF
TGTGCCAGCAGCACGCAGGGGAGTCATAATGAAAAACTGTTTTTT
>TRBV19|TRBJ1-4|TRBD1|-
CASGDRRSIKLFF
TGTGCCAGTGGGGACAGGCGGTCCATTAAACTGTTTTTT
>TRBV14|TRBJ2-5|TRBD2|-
CASSQESSGSPWETQYF
TGTGCCAGCAGCCAAGAATCTAGCGGGAGTCCTTGGGAGACCCAGTACTTC
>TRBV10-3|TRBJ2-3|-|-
CAISELGGGTDTQYF
TGTGCCATCAGTGAGTTGGGGGGAGGCACAGATACGCAGTATTTT
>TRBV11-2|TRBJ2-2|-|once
CASSSLRGTGELFF
TGTGCCAGCAGCTCCCTAAGGGGTACCGGGGAGCTGTTTTTT
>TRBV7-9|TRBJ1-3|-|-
CASSPSRTTSGNTIYF
TGTGCCAGCAGCCCGTCCCGCACTACTTCTGGAAACACCATATATTTT
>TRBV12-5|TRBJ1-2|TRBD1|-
CASGTGTGSSSNYGYTF
TGTGCTAGTGGTACAGGGACAGGCAGTTCGTCTAACTATGGCTACACCTTC
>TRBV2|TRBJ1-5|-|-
CASSVNFEGVFQHF
TGTGCCAGCAGTGTCAATTTTGAGGGTGTGTTCCAGCATTTT
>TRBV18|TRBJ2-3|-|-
CASSPRIATDTDTQYF
TGTGCCAGCTCACCCCGAATAGCGACTGACACAGATACGCAGTATTTT
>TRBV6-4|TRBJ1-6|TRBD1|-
CASSDSGPGQGLNSYNSPLHF
TGTGCCAGCAGTGACTCAGGGCCGGGACAGGGCCTAAACTCCTATAATTCACCCCTCCACTTT
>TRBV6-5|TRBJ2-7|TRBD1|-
CASSYSTGETYEQYF
TGTGCCAGCAGTTACTCGACAGGGGAGACCTACGAGCAGTACTTC
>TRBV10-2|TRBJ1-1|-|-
CAASRDTEAFF
TGCGCTGCTTCACGGGACACTGAAGCTTTCTTT
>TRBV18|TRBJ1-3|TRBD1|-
CASSPRQGKSSGNTIYF
TGTGCCAGCTCACCAAGACAGGGGAAAAGTTCTGGAAACACCATATATTTT
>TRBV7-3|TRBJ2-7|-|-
CASSLQRGSEQYF
TGTGCCAGCAGCTTACAAAGGGGCTCCGAGCAGTACTTC
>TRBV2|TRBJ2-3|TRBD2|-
CASSGLAGFTDTQYF
TGTGCCAGCAGTGGACTAGCGGGGTTCACAGATACGCAGTATTTT
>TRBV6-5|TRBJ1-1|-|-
CASRDRREAFF
TGTGCCAGCAGAGACAGGAGGGAAGCTTTCTTT
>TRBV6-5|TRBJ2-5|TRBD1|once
CASRSGTDQETQYF
TGTGCCAGCAGATCCGGGACAGACCAAGAGACCCAGTACTTC
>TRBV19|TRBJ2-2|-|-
CASSRAGRGRTGELFF
TGTGCCAGTAGTAGGGCCGGGAGGGGGCGAACCGGGGAGCTGTTTTTT
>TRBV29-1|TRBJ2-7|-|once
CSVGWSTYEQYF
TGCAGCGTTGGATGGAGCACCTACGAGCAGTACTTC
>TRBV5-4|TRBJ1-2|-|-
CASSRGGDGGNYGYTF
TGTGCCAGCAGTAGGGGGGGGGATGGGGGAAACTATGGCTACACCTTC
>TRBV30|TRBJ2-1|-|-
CAWSVRNEQFF
TGTGCCTGGAGTGTACGGAATGAGCAGTTCTTC
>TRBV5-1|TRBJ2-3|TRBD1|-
CASSRDRGTDTQYF
TGCGCCAGCAGCCGGGACAGGGGCACAGATACGCAGTATTTT
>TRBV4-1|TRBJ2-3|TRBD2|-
CASRTSSGGVRGTDTQYF
TGCGCCAGCAGGACTTCTAGCGGGGGGGTTAGGGGCACAGATACGCAGTATTTT
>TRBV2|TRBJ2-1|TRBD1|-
CASSEWQGADEQFF
TGTGCCAGCAGTGAGTGGCAGGGGGCTGATGAGCAGTTCTTC
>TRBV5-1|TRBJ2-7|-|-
CASSLNGDSHEQYF
TGCGCCAGCAGCTTGAATGGGGACTCCCACGAGCAGTACTTC
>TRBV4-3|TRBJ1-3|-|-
CASSQDVRGTGNTIYF
TGCGCCAGCAGCCAAGACGTGCGGGGGACTGGAAACACCATATATTTT
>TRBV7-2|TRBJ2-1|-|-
CASSPSSYNEQFF
TGTGCCAGCAGCCCTAGCTCCTACAATGAGCAGTTCTTC
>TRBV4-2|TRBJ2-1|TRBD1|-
CASSQASGQDYNEQFF
TGTGCCAGCAGCCAAGCTTCGGGACAGGACTACAATGAGCAGTTCTTC
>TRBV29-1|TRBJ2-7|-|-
CSVVRNYEQYF
TGCAGCGTTGTCAGAAACTACGAGCAGTACTTC
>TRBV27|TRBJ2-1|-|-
CASSSDSFPYNEQFF
TGTGCCAGCAGTTCCGACTCTTTCCCCTACAATGAGCAGTTCTTC
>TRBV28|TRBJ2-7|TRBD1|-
CASSSGTGVYEQYF
TGTGCCAGCAGTTCCGGGACAGGGGTCTACGAGCAGTACTTC
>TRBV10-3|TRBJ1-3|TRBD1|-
CAIRMTGSGNTIYF
TGTGCCATCAGGATGACAGGGTCGGGAAACACCATATATTTT
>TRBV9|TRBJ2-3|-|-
CASSVVGSDTQYF
TGTGCCAGCAGCGTAGTCGGGTCAGATACGCAGTATTTT
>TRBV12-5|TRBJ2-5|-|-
CASGLGGAQETQYF
TGTGCTAGTGGTTTGGGCGGGGCGCAAGAGACCCAGTACTTC
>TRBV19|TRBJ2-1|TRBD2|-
CASSPSGSGGVYNEQFF
TGTGCCAGTAGTCCCTCGGGTAGCGGGGGTGTCTACAATGAGCAGTTCTTC
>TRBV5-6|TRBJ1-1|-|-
CASSRVARAEAFF
TGTGCCAGCAGCCGGGTGGCCCGTGCTGAAGCTTTCTTT
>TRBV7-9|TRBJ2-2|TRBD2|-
CASSLVWLAGASNTGELFF
TGTGCCAGCAGCTTAGTTTGGCTAGCGGGGGCCTCGAACACCGGGGAGCTGTTTTTT
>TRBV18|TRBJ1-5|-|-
CASSPSSQGNNQPQHF
TGTGCCAGCTCACCTAGTTCCCAGGGTAACAATCAGCCCCAGCATTTT
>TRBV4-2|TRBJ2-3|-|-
CASSQTASGDSTDTQYF
TGTGCCAGCAGCCAAACCGCATCGGGGGACAGCACAGATACGCAGTATTTT
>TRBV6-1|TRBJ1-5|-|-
CASSEDPQGGNQPQHF
TGTGCCAGCAGTGAAGACCCCCAAGGAGGCAATCAGCCCCAGCATTTT
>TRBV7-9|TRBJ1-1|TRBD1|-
CASSLGQGQEAFF
TGTGCCAGCAGCTTAGGACAGGGGCAGGAAGCTTTCTTT
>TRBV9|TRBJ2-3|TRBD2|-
CASTLTSGSTDTQYF
TGTGCCAGCACCCTTACTAGCGGGAGCACAGATACGCAGTATTTT
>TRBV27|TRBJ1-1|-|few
CASSPRGRDTEAFF
TGTGCCAGCAGCCCAAGGGGTCGGGACACTGAAGCTTTCTTT
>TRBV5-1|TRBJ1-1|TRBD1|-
CASSMGTDQGTEAFF
TGCGCCAGCAGCATGGGGACAGACCAAGGCACTGAAGCTTTCTTT
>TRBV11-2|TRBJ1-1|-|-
CASSTRYGMNTEAFF
TGTGCCAGCAGCACTAGGTACGGAATGAACACTGAAGCTTTCTTT
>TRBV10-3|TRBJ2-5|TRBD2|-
CAISEGLAGGEGTQYF
TGTGCCATCAGTGAGGGGTTAGCGGGAGGGGAAGGGACCCAGTACTTC
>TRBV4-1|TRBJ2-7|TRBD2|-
CASIGGGERDEQYF
TGCGCCAGCATAGGCGGGGGAGAAAGAGACGAGCAGTACTTC
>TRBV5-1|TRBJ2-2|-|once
CASSRDSGGELFF
TGCGCCAGCAGCCGGGACTCCGGGGGGGAGCTGTTTTTT
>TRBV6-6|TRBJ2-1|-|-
CASRRDSASYNEQFF
TGTGCCAGCAGACGGGACTCCGCCTCCTACAATGAGCAGTTCTTC